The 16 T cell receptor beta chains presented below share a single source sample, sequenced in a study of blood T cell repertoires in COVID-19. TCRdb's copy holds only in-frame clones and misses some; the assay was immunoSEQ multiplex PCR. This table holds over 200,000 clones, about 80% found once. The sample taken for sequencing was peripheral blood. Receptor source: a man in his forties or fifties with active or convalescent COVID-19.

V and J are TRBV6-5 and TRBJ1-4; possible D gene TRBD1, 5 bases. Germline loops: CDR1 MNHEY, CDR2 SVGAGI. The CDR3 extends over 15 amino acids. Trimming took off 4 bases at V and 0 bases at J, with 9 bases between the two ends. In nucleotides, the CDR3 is TGTGCCAGCAGTTCCCAGGGTGCAACTAATGAAAAACTGTTTTTT. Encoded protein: CASSSQGATNEKLFF.

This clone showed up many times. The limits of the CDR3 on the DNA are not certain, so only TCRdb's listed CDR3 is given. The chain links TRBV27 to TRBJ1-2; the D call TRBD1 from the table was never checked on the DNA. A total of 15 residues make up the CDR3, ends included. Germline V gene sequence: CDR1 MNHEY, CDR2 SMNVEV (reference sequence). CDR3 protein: CASSTSTGWDYGYTF.

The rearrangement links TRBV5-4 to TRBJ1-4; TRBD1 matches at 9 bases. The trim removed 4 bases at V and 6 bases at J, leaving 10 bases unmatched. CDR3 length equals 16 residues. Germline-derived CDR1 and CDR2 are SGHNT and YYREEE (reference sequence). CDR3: CASSQTGGTGYEKLFF. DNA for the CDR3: TGTGCCAGCAGCCAAACCGGGGGGACAGGGTATGAAAAACTGTTTTTT.

The CDR3: CASSLGAAAYEQYF. The CDR3 bases are TGTGCCAGCAGCTTAGGCGCGGCAGCCTACGAGCAGTACTTC. The V gene is TRBV11-2, the J gene TRBJ2-7; no clear D. The CDR3 extends over 14 amino acids. V was cut by 1 base and J by 2 bases, with 9 bases left in between. The germline gives CDR1 SGHAT, CDR2 FQNNGV.

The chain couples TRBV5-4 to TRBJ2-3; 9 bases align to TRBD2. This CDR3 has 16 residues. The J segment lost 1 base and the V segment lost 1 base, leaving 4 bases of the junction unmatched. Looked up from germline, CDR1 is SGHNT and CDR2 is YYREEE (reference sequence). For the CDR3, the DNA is TGTGCCAGCAGCTTGCGGATAGCGGGGGGCACAGATACGCAGTATTTT. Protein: CASSLRIAGGTDTQYF. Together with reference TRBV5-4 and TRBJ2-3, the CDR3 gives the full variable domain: ETGVTQSPTHLIKTRGQQVTLRCSSQSGHNTVSWYQQALGQGPQFIFQYYREEENGRGNFPPRFSGLQFPNYSSELNVNALELDDSALYLCASSLRIAGGTDTQYFGPGTRLTVL.

CDR3 in DNA: TGTGCCAGCTCACCAAGAGCGGACACTGAAGCTTTCTTT. Translated, it gives CASSPRADTEAFF. The gene calls are TRBV18 and TRBJ1-1; D not resolved. CDR1 and CDR2 from the germline V gene are KGHSH and LQKENI. This CDR3 spans 13 amino acids. The V end was cut by 2 bases, the J end by 3 bases, with 7 bases between.

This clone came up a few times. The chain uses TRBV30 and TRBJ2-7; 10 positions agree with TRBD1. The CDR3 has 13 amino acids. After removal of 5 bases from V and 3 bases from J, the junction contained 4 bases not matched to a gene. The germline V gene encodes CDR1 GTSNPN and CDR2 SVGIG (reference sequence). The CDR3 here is CAWWTGGDYEQYF. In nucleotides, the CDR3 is TGTGCCTGGTGGACAGGGGGGGACTACGAGCAGTACTTC.

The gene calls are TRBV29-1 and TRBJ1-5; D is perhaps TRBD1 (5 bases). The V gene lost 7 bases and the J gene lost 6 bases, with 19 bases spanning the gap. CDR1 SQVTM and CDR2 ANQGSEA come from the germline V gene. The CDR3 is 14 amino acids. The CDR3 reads CSAVEDTLGQPQHF. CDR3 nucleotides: TGCAGCGCAGTCGAGGACACGCTAGGTCAGCCCCAGCATTTT.

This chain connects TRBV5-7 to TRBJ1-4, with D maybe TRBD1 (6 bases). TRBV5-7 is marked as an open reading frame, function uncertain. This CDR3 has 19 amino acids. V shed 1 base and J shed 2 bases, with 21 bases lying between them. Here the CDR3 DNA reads TGTGCCAGCAGCTTGAGGGTGGCAGGGGAGTCGGATACTAATGAAAAACTGTTTTTT. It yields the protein CASSLRVAGESDTNEKLFF.

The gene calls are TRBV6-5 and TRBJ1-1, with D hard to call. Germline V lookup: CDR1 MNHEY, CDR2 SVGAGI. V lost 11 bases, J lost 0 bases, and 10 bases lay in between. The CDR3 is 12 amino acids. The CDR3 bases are TGTGCCTCCCTGCGGTTGAACACTGAAGCTTTCTTT. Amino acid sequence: CASLRLNTEAFF.

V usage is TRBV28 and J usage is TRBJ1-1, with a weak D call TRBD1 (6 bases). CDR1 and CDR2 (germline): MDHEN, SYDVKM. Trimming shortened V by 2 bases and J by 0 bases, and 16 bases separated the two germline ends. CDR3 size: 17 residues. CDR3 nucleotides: TGTGCCAGCAGTTTAGCCATGGACGACAGGTTGAACACTGAAGCTTTCTTT. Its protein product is CASSLAMDDRLNTEAFF.

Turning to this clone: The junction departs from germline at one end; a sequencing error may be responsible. As DNA, the CDR3 is TGTGCCAGCAGCCGGGACAGGGCCGACGTCCTGACTTTC. Translated, it gives CASSRDRADVLTF. V is TRBV7-9 and J is TRBJ2-6; 9 bases map to TRBD1. This CDR3 spans 13 amino acids. Germline values: CDR1 SEHNR, CDR2 FQNEAQ (reference sequence).

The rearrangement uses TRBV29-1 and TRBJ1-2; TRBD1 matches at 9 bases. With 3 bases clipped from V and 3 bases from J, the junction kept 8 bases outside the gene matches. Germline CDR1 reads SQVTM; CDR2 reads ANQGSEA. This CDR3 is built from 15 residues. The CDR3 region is CSVEISRQGDYGYTF. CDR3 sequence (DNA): TGCAGCGTTGAGATTTCGAGACAGGGGGACTATGGCTACACCTTC.

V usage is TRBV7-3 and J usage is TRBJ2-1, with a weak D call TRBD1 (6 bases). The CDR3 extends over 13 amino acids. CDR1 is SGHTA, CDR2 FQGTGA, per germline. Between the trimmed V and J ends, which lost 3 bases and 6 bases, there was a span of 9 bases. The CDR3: CASSFKGGNEQFF. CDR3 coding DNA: TGTGCCAGCAGCTTCAAAGGGGGCAATGAGCAGTTCTTC.

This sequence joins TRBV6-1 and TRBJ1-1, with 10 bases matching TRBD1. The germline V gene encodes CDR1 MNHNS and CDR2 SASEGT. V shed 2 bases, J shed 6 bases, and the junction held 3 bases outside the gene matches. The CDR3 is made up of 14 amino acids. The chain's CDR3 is CASSERQGAAEAFF. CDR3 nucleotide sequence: TGTGCCAGCAGTGAAAGACAGGGGGCAGCTGAAGCTTTCTTT.

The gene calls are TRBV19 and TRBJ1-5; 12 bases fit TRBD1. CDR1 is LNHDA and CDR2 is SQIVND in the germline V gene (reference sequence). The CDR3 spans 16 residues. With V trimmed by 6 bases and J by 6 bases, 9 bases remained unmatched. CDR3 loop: CASRGTGGLGGQPQHF. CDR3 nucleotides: TGTGCCAGTAGAGGGACAGGGGGCCTTGGGGGTCAGCCCCAGCATTTT.